Shown below are 21 T cell receptor beta chains from a single sample sequenced in a study of CD8+ T cells in alopecia areata. It was with CD4, CD8alpha, NKG2D, NKG2ACE and other markers that pooled cutaneous lymph node cells were sorted. Following extraction, RNA underwent reverse transcription to cDNA, which served as the sequencing template. Repertoires were generated with immunoSEQ multiplex PCR, while TCRdb's copy carries only in-frame clones and drops some. This repertoire holds about 270,000 clones, and none appear only once. Sequencing was performed on CD4+ T cells sorted from a lymph node. These receptors were collected from a C3H/HeJ mouse with alopecia areata. Mice of this strain are of MHC haplotype H2-k.

This clone was seen ten or more times. Gene names are the mouse ones. The CDR3 end is not reached by the read, which stops 4 residues before it; the germline J gene fills it in. The chain combines TRBV17 with TRBJ2-7; TRBD1 aligns across 7 bases. The CDR3 is 14 amino acids. Germline V lookup: CDR1 MNHDT, CDR2 YYDKIL. CDR3 bases read: TGTGCTAGCAGTAGAGATGGCAGGGGGTAT. Translated, it gives CASSRDGRGY. Given in full, the CDR3 is CASSRDGRGYEQYF.

This clone was detected a few times. Each gene name is a mouse one. Read data end 4 residues before the CDR3 end; the end is taken from the germline J gene. The chain carries TRBV1 and TRBJ2-5; 11 bases line up with TRBD1. Germline trimming cut 8 bases from V and 2 bases from J; bases unmatched to any gene: 3. CDR3 length equals 14 residues. Looked up from germline, CDR1 is NSQYPW and CDR2 is LRSPGD (reference sequence). CDR3 sequence: CTCGGTGGQDTQYF. The sequenced part of the CDR3 DNA is TGCACCTGCGGCGGGACAGGGGGCCAAGAC.

The sample holds a few counts of this clone. The gene names given are mouse names. The CDR3 extends 4 residues past the end of the read, so its final part is completed from the germline J gene. The chain employs TRBV19 and TRBJ2-1; perhaps TRBD2 as D (6 bases). There are 13 residues in the CDR3. Trimming removed 5 bases from V and 3 bases from J, with 9 bases in between. Per germline, CDR1 FNHDT and CDR2 SITEND (reference sequence). The sequenced CDR3 bases are TGTGCCAGCAGCCCTGGGGTCTATGCT. It specifies CASSPGVYA. The CDR3, in full, reads CASSPGVYAEQFF.

This clone has just a few counts. These gene names are mouse names. The part of the CDR3 DNA that was read is TGTGCCAGCAGTATAAAGGGAAGAACAGGGCTGGCT. The encoded protein is CASSIKGRTGLA. The whole CDR3 region reads CASSIKGRTGLAEQFF. The chain carries TRBV19 and TRBJ2-1, with a tentative D call TRBD1 (6 bases). The CDR3 end lies 4 residues beyond the end of the read and is filled in from the germline J gene. The CDR3 contains 16 residues. Germline V gene lookup returns CDR1 FNHDT and CDR2 SITEND (reference sequence).

In its sample, this clone was seen a few times. Here the gene names and germline are mouse. The read ends 4 residues before the CDR3 terminus; that terminus is restored from the germline J gene. The V call is TRBV13-1, the J call TRBJ2-7; D is perhaps TRBD1 (6 bases). The germline CDR1 and CDR2 sequences are NSHNY and SYGAGN. The CDR3 spans 14 residues. V lost 0 bases and J 0 bases, leaving 7 bases between the germline ends. CDR3 DNA, as far as it was read: TGTGCCAGCAGTGATGGGGACAACTCCTAT. This sequence encodes CASSDGDNSY. In full, the CDR3 is CASSDGDNSYEQYF.

To note about this clone: Germline and genes here are mouse. The read terminates 4 residues before the CDR3 end, so the remaining end is supplied by the germline J gene. The chain is built from TRBV13-3 and TRBJ2-7; D might be TRBD1 (6 bases). CDR3 length: 13 residues. Germline V lookup: CDR1 NNHDY, CDR2 SYVADS. The CDR3 protein is CASSESGVDEQYF. The CDR3 DNA, read in part, is TGTGCCAGCAGTGAGTCAGGGGTGGAT.

Concerning this clone itself: The gene names here belong to mouse. The read halts 3 residues ahead of the CDR3 end, with the missing end drawn from the germline J gene. The chain is built from TRBV5 and TRBJ1-6; perhaps TRBD1 as D (6 bases). TRBJ1-6 is flagged as an ORF with uncertain function. Trimming shortened V by 2 bases and J by 0 bases, and 11 bases separated the two germline ends. Germline V gives CDR1 LGHNA, CDR2 YNLKQL (reference sequence). This CDR3 is 17 amino acids long. The CDR3 protein is CASSQIGDNSYNSPLYF. The CDR3 DNA, read in part, is TGTGCCAGCAGCCAAATCGGGGACAATTCCTATAATTCGCCC.

With regard to this clone: The genes and germline here are from mouse. Read sequence stops 4 residues before the CDR3 end, and the germline J gene provides the missing end. Other DNA variants within this sample encode the same CDR3. This chain joins TRBV1 and TRBJ2-5; a possible D gene is TRBD2 (7 bases). Germline V lookup: CDR1 NSQYPW, CDR2 LRSPGD (reference sequence). The CDR3 sequence is 15 residues long. Trimming stripped 0 bases from V and 3 bases from J, with 10 bases between. CDR3 loop: CTCSADRGAQDTQYF. CDR3 DNA, as far as it was read: TGCACCTGCAGTGCAGATAGGGGGGCGCAAGAC.

Note on this clone: Mouse gene names and germline throughout. Read sequence stops 4 residues before the CDR3 end, and the germline J gene provides the missing end. The chain uses TRBV1 and TRBJ2-2, with 7 bases that match TRBD1. The germline CDR1 and CDR2 sequences are NSQYPW and LRSPGD (reference sequence). The V segment lost 4 bases and the J segment 0 bases; nucleotides outside the gene matches: 5. This CDR3 contains 16 residues. CDR3 region: CTCSGRDSSNTGQLYF. The DNA read from the CDR3 is TGCACCTGCAGTGGCCGGGACAGTTCAAACACCGGG.

This clone was detected a few times. Germline and genes here are mouse. Other DNA sequences in the sample encode the same CDR3. The chain's CDR3 is CASSQGANSDYTF. The part of the CDR3 DNA that was read is TGTGCCAGCAGCCAGGGTGCAAACTCC. The V and J genes are TRBV5 and TRBJ1-2; no clear D gene. The CDR3 end falls 4 residues outside the read, so it is completed with the germline J gene. Trimming took 3 bases from V and 0 from J, leaving 5 bases between them. Germline V gene data show CDR1 as LGHNA and CDR2 as YNLKQL (reference sequence). This CDR3 contains 13 residues.

In this sample, this clone turned up a few times. Mouse gene names apply. Read data end 4 residues before the CDR3 end; the end is taken from the germline J gene. This chain links TRBV13-1 with TRBJ2-4; no firm D call. This CDR3 has 11 residues. CDR1 is NSHNY, CDR2 SYGAGN, per germline. CDR3 DNA (partial): TGTGCCAGCAGTAACTTAAAC. It translates to CASSNLN. The full CDR3 reads CASSNLNTLYF.

This clone was picked up a small number of times. Mouse gene names and germline throughout. With the read ending 4 residues before the CDR3 end, the germline J gene is used to fill in that end. The chain is built from TRBV31 and TRBJ2-3, with TRBD2 identical over 10 bases. Per the germline V gene, CDR1 is GKSSPN and CDR2 is SITVG. V was pared by 1 base and J by 0 bases, with 10 bases of the junction left unmatched. The CDR3 totals 18 residues. The part of the CDR3 DNA that was read is TGTGCCTGGAGTCACTCTGGGGGGGCAACCGCTAGTGCAGAA. This encodes CAWSHSGGATASAE. The complete CDR3 reads CAWSHSGGATASAETLYF.

A remark on this clone: Genes here carry mouse names. The read ends 4 residues shy of where the CDR3 ends; the end is completed using the germline J gene. The genes are TRBV13-3 and TRBJ1-2; D gene ambiguous. The CDR3 consists of 12 residues. With 1 base removed from V and 3 bases from J, the gap between germline ends came to 4 bases. In germline, CDR1 is NNHDY, CDR2 SYVADS. CDR3: CASSDKDSDYTF. The sequenced part of the CDR3 DNA is TGTGCCAGCAGTGATAAGGACTCC.

The table lists this clone with a few counts. The listed genes are named as in mouse. The CDR3 extends 4 residues past the end of the read, so its final part is completed from the germline J gene. The same CDR3 can be traced to other DNA sequences in this sample. The J gene is TRBJ1-2, the V gene TRBV13-3; 11 nucleotides line up with TRBD1. Germline CDR1 and CDR2: NNHDY and SYVADS. This CDR3 is built from 14 residues. The V and J ends lost 3 bases and 4 bases, in that order; junction bases with no gene match: 2. CDR3 sequence: CASSGGTGGSDYTF. The covered CDR3 bases are TGTGCCAGCAGTGGCGGGACAGGGGGCTCC.

This clone occurred a few times. The gene symbols are mouse symbols. The read terminates 4 residues ahead of where the CDR3 ends, so the germline J gene completes it. V and J are TRBV1 and TRBJ2-1, with D possibly being TRBD1 or TRBD2 (6 bases each). Trimming removed 0 bases at V and 0 bases at J, with 9 bases between. This CDR3 has 16 amino acids. The V gene's germline CDR1 is NSQYPW and CDR2 LRSPGD (reference sequence). Incomplete CDR3 DNA: TGCACCTGCAGTGCAGAGGGGGCCTATAACTATGCT. It codes for CTCSAEGAYNYA. The whole CDR3 protein is CTCSAEGAYNYAEQFF. Full variable domain (missing parts from reference TRBV1 and TRBJ2-1): VTLLEQNPRWRLVPRGQAVNLRCILKNSQYPWMSWYQQDLQKQLQWLFTLRSPGDKEVKSLPGADYLATRVTDTELRLQVANMSQGRTLYCTCSAEGAYNYAEQFFGPGTRLTVL.

A few counts support this clone. All gene names here are mouse names. The read ends 4 residues early relative to the CDR3; the germline J gene fills the gap. The rearrangement uses TRBV1 and TRBJ1-2; D not certain. CDR3 length equals 15 residues. V dropped 1 base and J dropped 3 bases, with 12 bases sitting between them. Germline CDR1 and CDR2: NSQYPW and LRSPGD (reference sequence). CDR3 protein: CTCSAAQSPYSDYTF. The DNA read from the CDR3 is TGCACCTGCAGTGCAGCACAGTCTCCGTACTCC.

Points on this clone: Here the gene names and germline are mouse. The read falls 4 residues short of the CDR3 end, and the missing part is taken from the germline J gene. This chain links TRBV19 with TRBJ2-7; 7 positions match TRBD1. The V gene end was trimmed by 2 bases and the J gene end by 2 bases; junction bases not matched to a gene: 4. There are 14 residues in the CDR3. Per the germline V gene, CDR1 is FNHDT and CDR2 is SITEND (reference sequence). The covered CDR3 bases are TGTGCCAGCAGTATCCAGACAGGGACCTAT. Protein product: CASSIQTGTY. The CDR3 reads in full as CASSIQTGTYEQYF.

A few counts support this clone. Gene and germline names: mouse. The CDR3 end lies 4 residues beyond the end of the read and is filled in from the germline J gene. The chain has TRBV13-3 and TRBJ1-2; 7 nucleotides line up with TRBD1. The length of the CDR3 is 14 residues. V gave up 5 bases and J gave up 0 bases; unmatched junction bases: 4. The germline V gene has CDR1 NNHDY and CDR2 SYVADS. The part of the CDR3 DNA that was read is TGTGCCAGCAGGCCGGGACAGTCAAACTCC. Translated: CASRPGQSNS. From start to end, the CDR3 is CASRPGQSNSDYTF.

Regarding this clone: Genes here carry mouse names. The read halts 4 residues ahead of the CDR3 end, with the missing end drawn from the germline J gene. This chain uses TRBV3 with TRBJ2-7; 9 bases are a match to TRBD2. This CDR3 has 15 residues. V trimming: 2 bases; J trimming: 0 bases; junction bases outside the gene matches: 2. Germline values: CDR1 SNHLY, CDR2 FYNGKV (reference sequence). The sequenced CDR3 bases are TGTGCCAGCAGCTTACCTGGGGGGGACTCCTAT. Its translation is CASSLPGGDSY. The full CDR3 is CASSLPGGDSYEQYF.

This clone was seen only a few times. Gene names and germline refer to mouse. The sequenced fragment ends 4 residues before the CDR3 boundary, so the rest is inferred from the germline J gene. V usage is TRBV13-1 and J usage is TRBJ2-2; 7 nucleotides align to TRBD1. The CDR3 runs 16 residues. Unmatched junction bases numbered 4, after V lost 2 bases and J lost 0 bases. Per germline, CDR1 NSHNY and CDR2 SYGAGN. Partial CDR3 DNA: TGTGCCAGCAGTGAGGGACAGTATGCAAACACCGGG. Protein product: CASSEGQYANTG. The complete CDR3 reads CASSEGQYANTGQLYF.

Regarding this clone: These gene names are mouse names. The DNA ends 4 residues before the CDR3 does, and the rest of the CDR3 is filled in from the germline J gene. The chain carries TRBV13-1 and TRBJ2-3, with TRBD2 matching 8 bases. The CDR3 sequence is 13 residues long. CDR1 and CDR2 (germline): NSHNY, SYGAGN. The V segment lost 6 bases and the J segment 3 bases; nucleotides outside the gene matches: 3. The CDR3 region is CASKGGGAETLYF. CDR3 DNA (partial): TGTGCCAGCAAGGGGGGGGGCGCAGAA.